The T cell receptor (beta chain) under discussion was sequenced for a study of T cells in Graves' hyperthyroidism and ophthalmopathy. This clonotype was seen many times. As yet, its antigen is unknown. The investigators amplified TCR beta CDR3 regions from RNA transcripts. First-round RT-PCR targeting the TCR CDR3 was performed with the HTBI primer set. MiXCR was run by TCRdb on the multiplex PCR reads, yielding one entry per CDR3 protein. The data hold approximately 380,000 distinct CDR3 sequences, with approximately 19% observed a single time. The study's findings and limits: Appearing also in blood were most of the thyroid clonotypes expanded above 0.001.

V lost 2 bases to trimming and J lost 4 bases, with 8 bases between them. Germline CDR1 and CDR2: LNHNV and YYDKDF (reference sequence). This CDR3 is 13 amino acids long. Recently diagnosed hyperthyroidism of less than 2 months' duration affected patients aged 18 to 65. Clinical symptoms, serum thyroxine and TRAb, thyroid ultrasound and orbital computed tomography were used for the diagnoses. Extraction of PBMCs used 10 ml of fresh peripheral blood. Sequenced sample: blood. This receptor was taken from a woman between 18 and 30 years old with Graves' hyperthyroidism. The rearrangement joins TRBV15 to TRBJ1-2; D is possibly TRBD1 (5 bases). The CDR3 sequence: CATSRQDSYGYTF. As DNA, the CDR3 is TGTGCCACCAGCAGACAAGACAGCTATGGCTACACCTTC.